Detailed here is one T cell receptor beta chain. The data originate from a study of T-cell memory formation after mild COVID-19. TCRdb reprocessed the 5' RACE reads via MiXCR and lists one record per CDR3 protein. The sample contains tens of thousands of distinct CDR3 sequences, 20% to 25% of which appear only once. Germline lookup yields CDR1 SNHLY and CDR2 FYNNEI. V dropped 6 bases and J dropped 1 base, with 2 bases sitting between them. This CDR3 contains 11 residues. The TCR sequence derives from an adult who had mild COVID-19 (a few samples of this study predate the infection). Cell type and time point are not known. Sequenced input: PBMCs or a T cell subset sorted from them (not recorded which). This chain connects TRBV2 to TRBJ2-3; D not certain. The CDR3 loop reads CASRRTDTQYF. The DNA for the CDR3 is TGTGCCAGCAGACGCACAGATACGCAGTATTTT.